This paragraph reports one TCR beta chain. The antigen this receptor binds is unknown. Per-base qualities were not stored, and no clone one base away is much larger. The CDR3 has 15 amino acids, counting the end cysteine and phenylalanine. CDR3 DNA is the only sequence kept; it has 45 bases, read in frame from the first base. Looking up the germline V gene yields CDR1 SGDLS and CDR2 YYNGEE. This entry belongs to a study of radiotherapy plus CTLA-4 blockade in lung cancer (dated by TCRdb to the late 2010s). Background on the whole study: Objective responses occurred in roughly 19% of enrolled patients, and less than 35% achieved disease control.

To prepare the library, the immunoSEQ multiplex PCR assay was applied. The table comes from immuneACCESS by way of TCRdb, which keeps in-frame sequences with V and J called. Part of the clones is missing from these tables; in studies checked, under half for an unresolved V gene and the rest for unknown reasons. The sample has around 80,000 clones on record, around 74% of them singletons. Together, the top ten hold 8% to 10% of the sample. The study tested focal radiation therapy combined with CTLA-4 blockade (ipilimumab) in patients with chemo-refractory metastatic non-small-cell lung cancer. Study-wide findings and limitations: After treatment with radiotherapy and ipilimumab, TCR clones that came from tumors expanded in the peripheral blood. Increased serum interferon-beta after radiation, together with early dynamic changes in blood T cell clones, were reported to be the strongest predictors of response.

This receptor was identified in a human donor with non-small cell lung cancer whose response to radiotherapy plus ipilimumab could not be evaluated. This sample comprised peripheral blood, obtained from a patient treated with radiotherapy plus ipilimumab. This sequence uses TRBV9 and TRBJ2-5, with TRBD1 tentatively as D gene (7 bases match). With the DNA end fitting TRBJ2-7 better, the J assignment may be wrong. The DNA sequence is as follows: TGTGCCAGCAGCGTCCGGCAGGGGGGACCCTACGAGCAGTACTTC. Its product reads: CASSVRQGGPYEQYF.